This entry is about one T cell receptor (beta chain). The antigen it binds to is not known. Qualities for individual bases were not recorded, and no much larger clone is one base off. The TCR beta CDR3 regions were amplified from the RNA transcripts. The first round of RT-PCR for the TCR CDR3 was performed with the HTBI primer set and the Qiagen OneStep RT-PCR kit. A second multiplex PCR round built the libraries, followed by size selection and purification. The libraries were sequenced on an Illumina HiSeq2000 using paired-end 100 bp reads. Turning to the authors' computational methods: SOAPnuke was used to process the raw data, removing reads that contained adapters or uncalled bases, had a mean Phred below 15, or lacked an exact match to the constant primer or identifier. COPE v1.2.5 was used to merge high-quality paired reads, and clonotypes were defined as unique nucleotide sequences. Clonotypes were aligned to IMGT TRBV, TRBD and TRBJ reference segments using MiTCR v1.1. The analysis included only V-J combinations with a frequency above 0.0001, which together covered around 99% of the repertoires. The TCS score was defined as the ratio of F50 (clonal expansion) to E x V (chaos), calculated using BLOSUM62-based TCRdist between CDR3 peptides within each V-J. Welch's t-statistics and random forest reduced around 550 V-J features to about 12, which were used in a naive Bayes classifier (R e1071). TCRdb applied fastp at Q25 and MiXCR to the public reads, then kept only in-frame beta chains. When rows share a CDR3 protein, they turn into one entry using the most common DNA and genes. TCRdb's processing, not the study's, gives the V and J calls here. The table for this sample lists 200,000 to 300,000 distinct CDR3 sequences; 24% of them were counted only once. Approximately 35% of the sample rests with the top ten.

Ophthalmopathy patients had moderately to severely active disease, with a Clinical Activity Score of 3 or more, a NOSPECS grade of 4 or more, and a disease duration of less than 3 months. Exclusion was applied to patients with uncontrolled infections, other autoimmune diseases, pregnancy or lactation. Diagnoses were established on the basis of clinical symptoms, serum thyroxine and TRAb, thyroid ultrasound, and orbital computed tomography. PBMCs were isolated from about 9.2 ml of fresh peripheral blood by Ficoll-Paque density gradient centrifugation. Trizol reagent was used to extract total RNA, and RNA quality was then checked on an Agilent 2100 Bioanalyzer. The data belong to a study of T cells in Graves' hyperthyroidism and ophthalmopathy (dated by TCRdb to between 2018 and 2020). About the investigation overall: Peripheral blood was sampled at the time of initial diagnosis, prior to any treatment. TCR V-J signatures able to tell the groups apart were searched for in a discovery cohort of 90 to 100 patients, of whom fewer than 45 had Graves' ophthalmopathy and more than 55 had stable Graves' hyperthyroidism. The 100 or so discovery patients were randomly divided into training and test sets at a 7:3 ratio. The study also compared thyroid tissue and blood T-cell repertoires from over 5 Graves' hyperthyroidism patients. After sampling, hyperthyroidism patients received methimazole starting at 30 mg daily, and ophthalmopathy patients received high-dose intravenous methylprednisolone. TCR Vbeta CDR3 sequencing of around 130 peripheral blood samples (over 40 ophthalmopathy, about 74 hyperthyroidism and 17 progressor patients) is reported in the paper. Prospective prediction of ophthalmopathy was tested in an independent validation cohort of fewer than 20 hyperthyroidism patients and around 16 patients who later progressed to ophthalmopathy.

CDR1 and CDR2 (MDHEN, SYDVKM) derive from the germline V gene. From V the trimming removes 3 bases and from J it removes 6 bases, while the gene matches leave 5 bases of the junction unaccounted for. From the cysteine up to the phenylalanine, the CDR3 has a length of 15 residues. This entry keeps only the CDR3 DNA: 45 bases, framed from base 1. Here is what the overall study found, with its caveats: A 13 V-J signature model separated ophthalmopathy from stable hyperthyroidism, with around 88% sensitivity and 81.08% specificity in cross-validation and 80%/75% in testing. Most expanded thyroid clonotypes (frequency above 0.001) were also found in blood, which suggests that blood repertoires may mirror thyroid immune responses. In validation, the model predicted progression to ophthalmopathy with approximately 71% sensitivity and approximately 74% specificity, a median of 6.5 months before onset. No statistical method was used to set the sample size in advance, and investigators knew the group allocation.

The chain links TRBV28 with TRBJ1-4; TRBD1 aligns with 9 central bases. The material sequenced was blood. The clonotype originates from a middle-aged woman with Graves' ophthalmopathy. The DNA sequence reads TGTGCCAGCAGTTTTGGTGGACAGGGGTATGAAAAACTGTTTTTT. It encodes CASSFGGQGYEKLFF. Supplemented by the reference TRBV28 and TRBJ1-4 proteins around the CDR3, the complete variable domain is DVKVTQSSRYLVKRTGEKVFLECVQDMDHENMFWYRQDPGLGLRLIYFSYDVKMKEKGDIPEGYSVSREKKERFSLILESASTNQTSMYLCASSFGGQGYEKLFFGSGTQLSVL.